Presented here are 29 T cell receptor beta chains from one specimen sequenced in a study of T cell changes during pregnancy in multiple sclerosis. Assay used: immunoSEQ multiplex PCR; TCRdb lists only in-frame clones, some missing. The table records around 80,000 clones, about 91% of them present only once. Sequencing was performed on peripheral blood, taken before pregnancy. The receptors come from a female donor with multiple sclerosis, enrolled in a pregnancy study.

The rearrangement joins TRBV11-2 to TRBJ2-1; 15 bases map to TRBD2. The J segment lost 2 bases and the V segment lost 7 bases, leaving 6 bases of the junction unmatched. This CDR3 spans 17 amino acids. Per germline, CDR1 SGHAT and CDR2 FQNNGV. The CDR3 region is CASMGLAGGEAYNEQFF. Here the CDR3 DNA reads TGTGCCAGCATGGGACTAGCGGGAGGAGAAGCCTACAATGAGCAGTTCTTC.

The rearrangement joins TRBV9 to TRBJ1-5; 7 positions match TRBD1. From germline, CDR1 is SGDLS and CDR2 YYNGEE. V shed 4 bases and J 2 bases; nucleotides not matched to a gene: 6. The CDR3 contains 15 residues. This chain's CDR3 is CASSTTGTGNQPQHF. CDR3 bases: TGTGCCAGCAGCACCACCGGGACAGGCAATCAGCCCCAGCATTTT.

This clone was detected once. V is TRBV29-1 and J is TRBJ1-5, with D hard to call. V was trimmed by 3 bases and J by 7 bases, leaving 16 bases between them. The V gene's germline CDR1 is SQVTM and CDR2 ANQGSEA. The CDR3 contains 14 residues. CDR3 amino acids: CSVDEGVVGQPQHF. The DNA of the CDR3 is TGCAGCGTTGATGAGGGTGTAGTGGGGCAGCCCCAGCATTTT.

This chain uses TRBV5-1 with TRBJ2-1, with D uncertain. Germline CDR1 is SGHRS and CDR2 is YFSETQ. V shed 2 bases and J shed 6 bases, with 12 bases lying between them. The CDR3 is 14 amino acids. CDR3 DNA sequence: TGCGCCAGCAGCTTAAGGTCCGGCGGCAATGAGCAGTTCTTC. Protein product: CASSLRSGGNEQFF.

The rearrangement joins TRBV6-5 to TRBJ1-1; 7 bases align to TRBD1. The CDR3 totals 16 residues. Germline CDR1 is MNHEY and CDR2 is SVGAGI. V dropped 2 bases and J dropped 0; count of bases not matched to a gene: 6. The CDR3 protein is CASSYHRGNMNTEAFF. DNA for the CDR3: TGTGCCAGCAGTTACCACAGGGGAAATATGAACACTGAAGCTTTCTTT.

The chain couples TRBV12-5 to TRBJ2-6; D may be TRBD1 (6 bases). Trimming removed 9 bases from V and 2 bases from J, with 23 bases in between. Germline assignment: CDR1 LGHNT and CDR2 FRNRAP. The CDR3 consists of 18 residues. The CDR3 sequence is CARLSSRDIFPGANVLTF. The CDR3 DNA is TGTGCTAGACTATCTTCCAGGGACATTTTCCCTGGGGCCAACGTCCTGACTTTC. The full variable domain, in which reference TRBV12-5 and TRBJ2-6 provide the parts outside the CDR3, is DARVTQTPRHKVTEMGQEVTMRCQPILGHNTVFWYRQTMMQGLELLAYFRNRAPLDDSGMPKDRFSAEMPDATLATLKIQPSEPRDSAVYFCARLSSRDIFPGANVLTFGAGSRLTVL.

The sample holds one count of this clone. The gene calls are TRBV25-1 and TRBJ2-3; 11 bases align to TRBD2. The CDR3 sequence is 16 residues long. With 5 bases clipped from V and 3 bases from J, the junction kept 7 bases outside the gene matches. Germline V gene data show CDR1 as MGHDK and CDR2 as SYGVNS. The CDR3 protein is CASSPLAGVPTDTQYF. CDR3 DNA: TGTGCCAGCAGTCCACTAGCGGGAGTACCAACAGATACGCAGTATTTT.

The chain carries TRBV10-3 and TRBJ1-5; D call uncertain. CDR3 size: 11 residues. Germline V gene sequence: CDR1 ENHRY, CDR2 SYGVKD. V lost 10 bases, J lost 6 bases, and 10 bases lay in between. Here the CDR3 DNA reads TGTGCCACCGGGGAGGGTCAGCCCCAGCATTTT. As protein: CATGEGQPQHF.

CDR3 in amino acids: CASSFLSGPTDTQYF. CDR3 nucleotide sequence: TGTGCCAGCAGTTTCCTTAGCGGGCCTACAGATACGCAGTATTTT. This chain uses TRBV6-5 with TRBJ2-3, with 7 bases lining up with TRBD2. Germline CDR1 MNHEY, CDR2 SVGAGI. With V trimmed by 4 bases and J by 3 bases, 7 bases remained unmatched. The CDR3 is 15 amino acids.

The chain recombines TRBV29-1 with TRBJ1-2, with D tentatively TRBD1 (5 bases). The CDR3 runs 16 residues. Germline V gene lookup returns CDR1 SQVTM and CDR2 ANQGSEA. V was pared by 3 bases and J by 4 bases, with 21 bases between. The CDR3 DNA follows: TGCAGCGTTGATGAGCAGGGTAAAGGGTGGGTCTATGGCTACACCTTC. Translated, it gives CSVDEQGKGWVYGYTF.

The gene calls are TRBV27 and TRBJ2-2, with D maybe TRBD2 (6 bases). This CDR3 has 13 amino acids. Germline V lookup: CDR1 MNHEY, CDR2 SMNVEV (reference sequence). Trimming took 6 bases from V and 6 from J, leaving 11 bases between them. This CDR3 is CASSVRRAGELFF. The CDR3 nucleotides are TGTGCCAGCAGCGTCCGGAGGGCCGGGGAGCTGTTTTTT.

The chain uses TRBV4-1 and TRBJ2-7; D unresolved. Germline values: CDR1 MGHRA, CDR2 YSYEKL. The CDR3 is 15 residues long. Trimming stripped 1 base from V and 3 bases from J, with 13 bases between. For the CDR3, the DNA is TGCGCCAGCAGCCAAGCTACCCTAGGCCTCTACGAGCAGTACTTC. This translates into CASSQATLGLYEQYF.

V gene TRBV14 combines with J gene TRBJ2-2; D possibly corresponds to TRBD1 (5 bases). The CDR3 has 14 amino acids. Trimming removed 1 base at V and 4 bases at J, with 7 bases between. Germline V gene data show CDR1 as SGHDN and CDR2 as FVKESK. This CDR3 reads CASSQVQGTGELFF. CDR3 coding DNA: TGTGCCAGCAGCCAAGTCCAGGGCACCGGGGAGCTGTTTTTT.

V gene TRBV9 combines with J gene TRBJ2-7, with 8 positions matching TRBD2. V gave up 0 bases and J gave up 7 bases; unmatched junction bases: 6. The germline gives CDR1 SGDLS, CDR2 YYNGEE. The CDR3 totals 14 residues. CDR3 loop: CASSVARTSSEQYF. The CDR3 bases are TGTGCCAGCAGCGTAGCCCGGACTAGCTCGGAGCAGTACTTC.

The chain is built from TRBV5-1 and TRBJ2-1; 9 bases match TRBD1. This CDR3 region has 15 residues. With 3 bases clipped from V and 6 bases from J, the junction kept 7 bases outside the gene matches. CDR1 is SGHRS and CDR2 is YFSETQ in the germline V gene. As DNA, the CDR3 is TGCGCCAGCAGCTCAACAGGGGGCTCGGGCAATGAGCAGTTCTTC. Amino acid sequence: CASSSTGGSGNEQFF. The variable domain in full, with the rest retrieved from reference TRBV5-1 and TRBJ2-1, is KAGVTQTPRYLIKTRGQQVTLSCSPISGHRSVSWYQQTPGQGLQFLFEYFSETQRNKGNFPGRFSGRQFSNSRSEMNVSTLELGDSALYLCASSSTGGSGNEQFFGPGTRLTVL.

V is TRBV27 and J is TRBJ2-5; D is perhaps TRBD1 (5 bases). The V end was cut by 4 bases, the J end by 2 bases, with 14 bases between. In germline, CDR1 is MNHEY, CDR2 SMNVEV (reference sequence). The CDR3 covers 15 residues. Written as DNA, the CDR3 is TGTGCCAGCAGTTGGGGCAGGGCTGTACAAGAGACCCAGTACTTC. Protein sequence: CASSWGRAVQETQYF.

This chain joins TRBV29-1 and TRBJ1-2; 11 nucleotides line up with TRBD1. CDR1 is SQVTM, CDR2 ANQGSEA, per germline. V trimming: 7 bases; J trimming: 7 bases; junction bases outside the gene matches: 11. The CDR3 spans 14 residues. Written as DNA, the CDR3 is TGCAGCGGTGACCCGGGACAGGGGGTTGCTGGCTACACCTTC. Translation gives CSGDPGQGVAGYTF.

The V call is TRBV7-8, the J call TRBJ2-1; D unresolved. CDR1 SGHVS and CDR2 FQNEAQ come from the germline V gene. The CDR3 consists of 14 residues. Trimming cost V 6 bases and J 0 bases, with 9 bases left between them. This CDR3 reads CASSRPGSYNEQFF. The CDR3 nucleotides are TGTGCCAGCAGTCGACCAGGCTCCTACAATGAGCAGTTCTTC. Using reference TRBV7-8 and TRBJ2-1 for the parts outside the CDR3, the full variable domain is GAGVSQSPRYKVAKRGQDVALRCDPISGHVSLFWYQQALGQGPEFLTYFQNEAQLDKSGLPSDRFFAERPEGSVSTLKIQRTQQEDSAVYLCASSRPGSYNEQFFGPGTRLTVL.

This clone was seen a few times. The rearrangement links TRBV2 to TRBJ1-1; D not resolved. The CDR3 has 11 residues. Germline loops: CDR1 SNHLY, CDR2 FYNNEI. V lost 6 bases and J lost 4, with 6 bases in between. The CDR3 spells CASRARTEAFF. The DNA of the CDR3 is TGTGCCAGCAGAGCCCGCACTGAAGCTTTCTTT.

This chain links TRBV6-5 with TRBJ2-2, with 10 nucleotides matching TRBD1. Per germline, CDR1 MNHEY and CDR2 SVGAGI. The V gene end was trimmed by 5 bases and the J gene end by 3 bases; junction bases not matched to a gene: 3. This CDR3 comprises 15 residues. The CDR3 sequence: CASSQTGGDTGELFF. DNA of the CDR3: TGTGCCAGCAGTCAGACAGGGGGCGACACCGGGGAGCTGTTTTTT.

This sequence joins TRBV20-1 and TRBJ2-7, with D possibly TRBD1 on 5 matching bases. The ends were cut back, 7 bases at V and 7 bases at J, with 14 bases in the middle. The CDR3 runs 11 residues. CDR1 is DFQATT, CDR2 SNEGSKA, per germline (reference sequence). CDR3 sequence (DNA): TGCAGTGTTACCCAGGGTGGGGAGCAGTACTTC. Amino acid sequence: CSVTQGGEQYF.

The CDR3 sequence is CASSYLGGPDTQYF. The CDR3 region has the DNA TGTGCCAGCAGTTACCTCGGGGGACCAGATACGCAGTATTTT. This sequence joins TRBV6-6 and TRBJ2-3; TRBD2 is a possible D gene (6 bases). This CDR3 has 14 residues. V dropped 2 bases and J dropped 4 bases, with 10 bases sitting between them. CDR1 MNHNY and CDR2 SVGAGI come from the germline V gene (reference sequence).

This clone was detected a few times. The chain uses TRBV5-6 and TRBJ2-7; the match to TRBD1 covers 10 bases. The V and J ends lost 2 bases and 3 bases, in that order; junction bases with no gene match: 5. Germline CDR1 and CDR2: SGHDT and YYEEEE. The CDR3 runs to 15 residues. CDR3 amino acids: CASSFRQGAFYEQYF. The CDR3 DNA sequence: TGTGCCAGCAGCTTTCGACAGGGGGCATTCTACGAGCAGTACTTC.

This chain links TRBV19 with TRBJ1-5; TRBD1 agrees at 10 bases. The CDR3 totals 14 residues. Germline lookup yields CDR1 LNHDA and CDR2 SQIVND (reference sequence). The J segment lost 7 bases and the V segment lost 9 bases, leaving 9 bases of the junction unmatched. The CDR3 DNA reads TGTGCCAGCACCTTGACAGGGGGCTGGCAGCCCCAGCATTTT. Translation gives CASTLTGGWQPQHF.

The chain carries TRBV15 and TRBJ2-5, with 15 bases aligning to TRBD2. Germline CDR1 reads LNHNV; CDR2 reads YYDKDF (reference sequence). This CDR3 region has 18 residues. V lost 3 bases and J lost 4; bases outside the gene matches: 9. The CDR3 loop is CATSRAWTSGGATETQYF. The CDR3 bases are TGTGCCACCAGCAGGGCATGGACTAGCGGGGGGGCGACAGAGACCCAGTACTTC.

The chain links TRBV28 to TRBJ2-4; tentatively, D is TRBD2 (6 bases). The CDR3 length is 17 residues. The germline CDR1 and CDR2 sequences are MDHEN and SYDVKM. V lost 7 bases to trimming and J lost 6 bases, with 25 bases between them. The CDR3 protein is CASTLKGSGRSGNIQYF. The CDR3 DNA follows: TGTGCCAGCACCCTAAAGGGTAGCGGACGTAGCGGAAACATTCAGTACTTC.

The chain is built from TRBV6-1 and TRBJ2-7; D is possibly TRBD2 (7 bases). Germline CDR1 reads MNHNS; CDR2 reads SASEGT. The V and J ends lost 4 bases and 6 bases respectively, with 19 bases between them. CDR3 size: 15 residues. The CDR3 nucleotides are TGTGCCAGCAGTGGGAGCGCGGGGGCCCTTGGCGAGCAGTACTTC. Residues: CASSGSAGALGEQYF.

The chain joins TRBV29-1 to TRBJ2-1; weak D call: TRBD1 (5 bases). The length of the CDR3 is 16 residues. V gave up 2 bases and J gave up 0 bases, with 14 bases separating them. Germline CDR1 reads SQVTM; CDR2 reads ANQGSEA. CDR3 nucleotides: TGCAGCGTTGAATCGAAGAGGACATTCTCCTACAATGAGCAGTTCTTC. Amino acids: CSVESKRTFSYNEQFF.

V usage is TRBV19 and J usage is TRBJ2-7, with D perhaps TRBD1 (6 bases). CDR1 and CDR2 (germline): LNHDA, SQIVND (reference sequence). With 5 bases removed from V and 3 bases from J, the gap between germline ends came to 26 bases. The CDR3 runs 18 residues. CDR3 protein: CASSSTLTGRPPGYEQYF. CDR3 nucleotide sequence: TGTGCCAGTAGTTCGACCCTGACAGGCCGACCGCCGGGCTACGAGCAGTACTTC.